The 6 T cell receptor beta chains below were found in one sample sequenced in a study of blood T cell repertoires in COVID-19. Profiled with immunoSEQ multiplex PCR; TCRdb holds only in-frame clones, not every one. The sample lists roughly 330,000 clones, around 90% occurring once. The material sequenced was PBMCs or T cells enriched from blood (not recorded which). All receptors derive from a man aged 25-45 years who had recovered from COVID-19.

The chain has TRBV4-1 and TRBJ2-1, with 9 positions matching TRBD1. J lost 4 bases, V lost 4 bases, and 2 bases had no gene match. Germline loops: CDR1 MGHRA, CDR2 YSYEKL. The CDR3 has 14 residues. The CDR3 DNA follows: TGCGCCAGCAGCCCGGGACAGGGATACAATGAGCAGTTCTTC. It encodes CASSPGQGYNEQFF.

The chain uses TRBV29-1 and TRBJ2-1; D might be TRBD1 (6 bases). V dropped 8 bases and J dropped 4 bases, with 15 bases sitting between them. This CDR3 region has 13 residues. Germline lookup yields CDR1 SQVTM and CDR2 ANQGSEA. DNA for the CDR3: TGCAGCTTCAGGGGAAGGGTTTACAATGAGCAGTTCTTC. As protein: CSFRGRVYNEQFF.

The chain couples TRBV13 to TRBJ2-7; 9 nucleotides line up with TRBD1. The CDR3 totals 14 residues. Germline values: CDR1 PRHDT, CDR2 FYEKMQ (reference sequence). The V gene end was trimmed by 3 bases and the J gene end by 5 bases; junction bases not matched to a gene: 5. CDR3 nucleotides: TGTGCCAGCAGCTTTGGGACAGGGTTCGACGAGCAGTACTTC. It translates to CASSFGTGFDEQYF.

V is TRBV5-1 and J is TRBJ2-2; TRBD2 matches at 13 bases. Germline CDR1 is SGHRS and CDR2 is YFSETQ. Trimming at V came to 4 bases and at J to 5 bases, leaving 17 bases not matched to a gene. This CDR3 is 20 amino acids long. The CDR3 spells CASSQEGTSGTQVGTGELFF. CDR3 coding DNA: TGCGCCAGCAGCCAAGAAGGGACTAGCGGGACCCAGGTGGGGACCGGGGAGCTGTTTTTT.

The V and J genes are TRBV24-1 and TRBJ2-5; D is possibly TRBD2 (6 bases). Trimming removed 3 bases at V and 5 bases at J, with 12 bases between. The germline gives CDR1 KGHDR, CDR2 SFDVKD. This CDR3 has 14 residues. CDR3 nucleotide sequence: TGTGCCACCAGTGATCCCGTTGGAGGGGAGACCCAGTACTTC. Amino acids: CATSDPVGGETQYF.

The chain is built from TRBV19 and TRBJ2-1; 13 nucleotides agree with TRBD2. The CDR3 covers 17 residues. With V trimmed by 4 bases and J by 6 bases, 9 bases remained unmatched. From germline, CDR1 is LNHDA and CDR2 SQIVND (reference sequence). The CDR3 nucleotides read TGTGCCAGTAGTACCGGGGCCGGGACTAGCGGGGCCAATGAGCAGTTCTTC. Translation: CASSTGAGTSGANEQFF. Together with reference TRBV19 and TRBJ2-1, the CDR3 gives the full variable domain: DGGITQSPKYLFRKEGQNVTLSCEQNLNHDAMYWYRQDPGQGLRLIYYSQIVNDFQKGDIAEGYSVSREKKESFPLTVTSAQKNPTAFYLCASSTGAGTSGANEQFFGPGTRLTVL.